Here is one TCR beta chain with its context. Its antigen is undetermined. The data were produced by immunoSEQ multiplex PCR, yet TCRdb's version contains in-frame clones alone and is incomplete. The table records under 35,000 clones, around 87% of them present only once. These data originate in a study of T cells in narcolepsy. About the research overall: Enrolled donors included narcolepsy type 1 or type 2 patients and healthy controls. Findings of the study overall: No autoreactive T cell clone sequences appeared in some memory CD4+ repertoires. Autoreactive HCRT-specific and TRIB2-specific clonotypes were marked in same-patient CSF-versus-blood CD4+ comparisons. Reportedly, autoreactive clonotypes were serially detected in patients' blood but not controls'.

Sequencing was carried out using memory (CD45RA-) CD4+ T cells from blood. The TCR comes from a human donor in good health.

CDR3 sequence reads: CAWSVEGTDTQYF. The CDR3, as DNA: TGTGCCTGGAGTGTCGAGGGGACAGATACGCAGTATTTT. The J gene is TRBJ2-3, the V gene TRBV30; the D gene could be TRBD1 or TRBD2 (5 bases each). V was shortened by 0 bases and J by 3 bases, with 7 bases between the two germline ends. CDR1 and CDR2 (germline): GTSNPN, SVGIG (reference sequence). CDR3 length: 13 amino acids.